This entry concerns a single T cell receptor (beta chain). Its antigen is not identified. The sample comes from a study of Ad26.COV2.S vaccination and SARS-CoV-2 variants. The overall study: Donor got 5x10^10 or 1x10^11 viral particles of Ad26.COV2.S. Broader study findings: Total T cell responses were possibly underestimated by TCR breadth and depth analyses.

The treatment is: roughly 20 received Ad26.COV2.S at low or high dose, single or two shots; about 5 received placebo; per-sample allocation not given. Samples were taken on day 63 after the first vaccine or placebo injection. Germline V lookup: CDR1 MNHEY, CDR2 SMNVEV (reference sequence). The V and J ends lost 3 bases and 2 bases respectively, with 8 bases between them. The CDR3 sequence is 15 residues long. TCRdb's table, derived via immunoSEQ multiplex PCR, lists solely in-frame clones and lacks some. Among 200,000 to 250,000 clones listed, approximately 87% were seen once. This TCR came from a person aged 18 to 59 who received the Ad26.COV2.S COVID-19 vaccine or a placebo. The material was peripheral blood, obtained in a trial of Ad26.COV2.S vaccine versus placebo. This rearrangement joins TRBV27 to TRBJ1-6; tentatively, D is TRBD1 (6 bases). The DNA for the CDR3 is TGTGCCAGCAGTTTGGGGGGCCCCTATAATTCACCCCTCCACTTT. Encoded protein: CASSLGGPYNSPLHF.